A few counts support the clone carrying this T cell receptor beta chain. The CDR3 length is 15 residues. Germline V CDR1 and CDR2: SGHKS, YYEKEE (reference sequence). Trimming at V came to 1 base and at J to 2 bases, leaving 1 base not matched to a gene. With TRAV- and TRBV-specific primers, first-strand cDNA was made, covering the alpha and beta chains. A constant-region primer paired with the V-primer adapter amplified TCRs over approximately 20 PCR cycles. TCRdb called the reads again in MiXCR, with one record for every CDR3 protein. The table has under 110,000 distinct CDR3 sequences, roughly 20% seen once. As to time point: after trial treatment. Documented treatment: LDRT plus nivolumab, ipilimumab, low-dose cyclophosphamide and aspirin (RACIN trial). As their treatment, donors received nivolumab, ipilimumab, aspirin, low-dose cyclophosphamide and low-dose radiotherapy. The sample is drawn from a study of low-dose radiotherapy and immunotherapy resistance in tumors. About the study: Intravenously given cyclophosphamide 200 mg/m2 followed a two-week schedule that placed each dose one day before radiation and immunotherapy.

The source was PBMCs, collected after low-dose radiotherapy plus immunotherapy. This sequence joins TRBV5-5 and TRBJ1-5; 9 bases align to TRBD1. The receptor was isolated from a male donor with prostate cancer. CDR3 DNA sequence: TGTGCCAGCAGCTTGAGGGACAGGGGCAATCAGCCCCAGCATTTT. It encodes CASSLRDRGNQPQHF.